Below are 12 T cell receptor beta chains sequenced from a single sample in a study of CD8 T cells in Susac syndrome. cDNA came from around 0.54 to 1 ug RNA primed by random hexamers. In TCRdb, the immunoSEQ multiplex PCR reads were re-called with MiXCR into one record per CDR3 protein. The repertoire has approximately 110,000 distinct CDR3 sequences, 90% to 95% of them found once; the top ten carry more than 0.25%. Sequencing was done on a sample of CD8+ T cells from PBMCs. The receptor source for this set is a human donor with multiple sclerosis.

The chain carries TRBV6-7 and TRBJ2-7; D tentatively fits TRBD1 or TRBD2 (5 bases each). TRBV6-7 belongs to the ORF category, with a function that is uncertain. This CDR3 is 16 amino acids long. V was clipped by 5 bases and J by 1 base, with 18 bases between them. In nucleotides, the CDR3 is TGTGCCAGCAGTACCCATACTAGGGGCTGGTCCTACGAGCAGTACGTC. Protein: CASSTHTRGWSYEQYV.

The chain joins TRBV5-4 to TRBJ2-7; perhaps TRBD1 as D (5 bases). Trimming took off 4 bases at V and 5 bases at J, with 10 bases between the two ends. Germline values: CDR1 SGHNT, CDR2 YYREEE (reference sequence). The CDR3 is 12 residues long. The CDR3 bases are TGTGCCAGCAGCCGCGGCAGGGACGAGCAGTACTTC. Translated, it gives CASSRGRDEQYF.

This chain links TRBV11-2 with TRBJ2-3; a weak D match, TRBD1 (6 bases). The CDR3 totals 15 residues. Germline-derived CDR1 and CDR2 are SGHAT and FQNNGV. Trimming cost V 4 bases and J 2 bases, with 13 bases left between them. The CDR3 DNA reads as TGTGCCAGCAGCTCTGGGACATCCCACACAGATACGCAGTATTTT. Its translation: CASSSGTSHTDTQYF.

This chain joins TRBV5-6 and TRBJ1-2, with 9 bases matching TRBD1. The CDR3 is 14 amino acids. Per germline, CDR1 SGHDT and CDR2 YYEEEE. After removal of 1 base from V and 8 bases from J, the junction contained 6 bases not matched to a gene. CDR3 amino acids: CASSLSDRGVGYTF. Written as DNA, the CDR3 is TGTGCCAGCAGCTTGTCGGACAGGGGAGTCGGCTACACCTTC.

The V gene is TRBV13, the J gene TRBJ2-1, with 7 bases lining up with TRBD2. J gave up 2 bases and V 5 bases, and 12 bases lay outside the gene matches. The CDR3 contains 17 residues. Germline-derived CDR1 and CDR2 are PRHDT and FYEKMQ (reference sequence). CDR3 nucleotide sequence: TGTGCCAGCAGCCTAGAGCAGCGGGACTTCACCTACAATGAGCAGTTCTTC. Translated, it gives CASSLEQRDFTYNEQFF.

Here the CDR3 reads CATSRSHSNEKLFF. The CDR3 DNA sequence: TGTGCCACCAGCAGATCTCACAGTAATGAAAAACTGTTTTTT. The rearrangement links TRBV15 to TRBJ1-4; D uncertain. CDR1 LNHNV and CDR2 YYDKDF come from the germline V gene (reference sequence). The CDR3 loop spans 14 amino acids. Trimming removed 2 bases at V and 4 bases at J, with 8 bases between.

This chain uses TRBV27 with TRBJ2-2; D remains unclear. V lost 0 bases and J lost 3, with 8 bases in between. The length of the CDR3 is 15 residues. Germline CDR1 and CDR2: MNHEY and SMNVEV (reference sequence). This CDR3 is CASSLSALYTGELFF. CDR3 DNA sequence: TGTGCCAGCAGTTTATCGGCCCTTTACACCGGGGAGCTGTTTTTT.

The gene calls are TRBV27 and TRBJ2-4; 8 nucleotides line up with TRBD2. The germline V gene encodes CDR1 MNHEY and CDR2 SMNVEV (reference sequence). The length of the CDR3 is 15 residues. V lost 6 bases, J lost 3 bases, and 7 bases stayed unmatched. Here the CDR3 reads CASSPGTSGKNIQYF. DNA of the CDR3: TGTGCCAGCAGCCCTGGAACTAGCGGCAAAAACATTCAGTACTTC.

This chain connects TRBV5-4 to TRBJ2-5; maybe TRBD1 (7 bases). The germline CDR1 and CDR2 sequences are SGHNT and YYREEE (reference sequence). The CDR3 sequence is 16 residues long. Trimming left V 0 bases short and J 0 bases short, with 12 bases between. This chain's CDR3 is CASSLGGDSDQETQYF. DNA of the CDR3: TGTGCCAGCAGCTTGGGGGGGGACAGCGACCAAGAGACCCAGTACTTC.

The rearrangement uses TRBV5-1 and TRBJ1-2; perhaps TRBD1 as D (6 bases). This CDR3 spans 13 amino acids. Trimming cost V 0 bases and J 8 bases, with 11 bases left between them. CDR1 and CDR2 (germline): SGHRS, YFSETQ. The chain's CDR3 is CASSLEGTNGYTF. In DNA form, the CDR3 reads TGCGCCAGCAGCTTGGAGGGGACAAACGGCTACACCTTC.

V gene TRBV20-1 combines with J gene TRBJ2-3; 7 bases fit TRBD2. Trimming cost V 0 bases and J 3 bases; bases outside gene matches: 12. Germline CDR1 reads DFQATT; CDR2 reads SNEGSKA (reference sequence). The CDR3 is made up of 17 amino acids. CDR3 in amino acids: CSARDGRGELGTDTQYF. The CDR3 nucleotides read TGCAGTGCTAGAGATGGCCGGGGGGAACTAGGTACAGATACGCAGTATTTT.

This clonotype was counted once. The chain is built from TRBV28 and TRBJ2-7, with D unclear. Trimming left V 5 bases short and J 6 bases short, with 11 bases between. The CDR3 is 12 residues long. Germline CDR1 and CDR2: MDHEN and SYDVKM. This chain's CDR3 is CASSPTATEQYF. The CDR3 nucleotides are TGTGCCAGCAGTCCAACAGCGACCGAGCAGTACTTC. The complete variable domain, with remaining parts taken from reference TRBV28 and TRBJ2-7, reads DVKVTQSSRYLVKRTGEKVFLECVQDMDHENMFWYRQDPGLGLRLIYFSYDVKMKEKGDIPEGYSVSREKKERFSLILESASTNQTSMYLCASSPTATEQYFGPGTRLTVT.